This entry concerns a single T cell receptor beta chain. The entry originates in a study of blood T cell repertoires in COVID-19. This CDR3 has 15 residues. Germline CDR1 WSHSY, CDR2 SAAADI. Unmatched junction bases numbered 13, after V lost 7 bases and J lost 6 bases. The repertoire was sequenced with immunoSEQ multiplex PCR; TCRdb's copy has only in-frame clones and lacks some. The data show more than 200,000 clones, with about 81% seen just once and roughly 8.2% held by the top ten. The clonotype was recovered from a woman aged 80 or older with COVID-19, enrolled during active disease. The sample taken for sequencing was peripheral blood. The chain carries TRBV10-2 and TRBJ2-3; 7 bases align to TRBD2. The CDR3 DNA reads as TGCGCCAGCAAGATATTCTGGACTAGAGCGGATACGCAGTATTTT. This gives the protein CASKIFWTRADTQYF.